This T cell receptor beta chain was observed in a study of blood T cell repertoires in COVID-19. The V and J ends lost 2 bases and 0 bases, in that order; junction bases with no gene match: 3. The CDR3 covers 15 residues. Per germline, CDR1 SGHRS and CDR2 YFSETQ. Assay: immunoSEQ multiplex PCR; the TCRdb copy retains only in-frame clones and omits some. The sample gives some 73,000 clones, 86% of which show up once; about 6% is in the top ten. Seattle participants joined during active infection and were tracked over time. The sequence was collected from a man at least 80 years old with COVID-19, enrolled during active disease. Sequenced: peripheral blood. This chain uses TRBV5-1 with TRBJ2-3, with 7 nucleotides matching TRBD1. This CDR3 is CASSLTGASTDTQYF. DNA of the CDR3: TGCGCCAGCAGCTTAACAGGGGCGAGCACAGATACGCAGTATTTT.